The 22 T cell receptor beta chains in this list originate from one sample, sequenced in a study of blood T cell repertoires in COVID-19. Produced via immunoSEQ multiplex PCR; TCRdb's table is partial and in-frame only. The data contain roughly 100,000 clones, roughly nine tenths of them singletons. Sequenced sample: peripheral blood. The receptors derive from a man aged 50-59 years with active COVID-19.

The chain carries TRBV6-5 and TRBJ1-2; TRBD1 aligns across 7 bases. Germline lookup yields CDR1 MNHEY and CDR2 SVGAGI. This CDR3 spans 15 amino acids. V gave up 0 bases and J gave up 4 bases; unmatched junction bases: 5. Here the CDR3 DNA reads TGTGCCAGCAGTTACTCGCAGGGGGTTGGCTATGGCTACACCTTC. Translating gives CASSYSQGVGYGYTF.

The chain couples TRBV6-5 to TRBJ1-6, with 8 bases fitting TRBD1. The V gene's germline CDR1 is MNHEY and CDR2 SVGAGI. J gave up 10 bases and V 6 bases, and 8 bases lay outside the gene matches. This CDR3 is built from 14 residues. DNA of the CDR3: TGTGCCAGCAGACGAACGACAGGGGAATCACCCCTCCACTTT. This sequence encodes CASRRTTGESPLHF.

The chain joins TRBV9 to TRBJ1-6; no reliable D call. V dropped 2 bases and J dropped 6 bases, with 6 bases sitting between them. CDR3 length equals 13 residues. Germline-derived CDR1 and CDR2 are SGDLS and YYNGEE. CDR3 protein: CASSVVSNSPLHF. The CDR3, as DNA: TGTGCCAGCAGCGTTGTTAGTAATTCACCCCTCCACTTT.

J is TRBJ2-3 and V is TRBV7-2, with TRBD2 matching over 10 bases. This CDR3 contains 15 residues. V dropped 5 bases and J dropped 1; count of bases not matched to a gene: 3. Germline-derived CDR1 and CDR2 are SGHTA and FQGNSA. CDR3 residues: CASSPLAGRTDTQYF. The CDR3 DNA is TGTGCCAGCAGCCCACTAGCGGGGCGCACAGATACGCAGTATTTT.

As DNA, the CDR3 is TGTGCCAGCAGCCAAGCCGGGACAGTCTTGGGGTGGATTAATTACGAGCAGTACTTC. Translating it yields CASSQAGTVLGWINYEQYF. V and J are TRBV14 and TRBJ2-7; TRBD1 agrees at 7 bases. The CDR3 extends over 19 amino acids. With 1 base clipped from V and 4 bases from J, the junction kept 19 bases outside the gene matches. The germline gives CDR1 SGHDN, CDR2 FVKESK. The variable domain in full, with the rest retrieved from reference TRBV14 and TRBJ2-7, is EAGVTQFPSHSVIEKGQTVTLRCDPISGHDNLYWYRRVMGKEIKFLLHFVKESKQDESGMPNNRFLAERTGGTYSTLKVQPAELEDSGVYFCASSQAGTVLGWINYEQYFGPGTRLTVT.

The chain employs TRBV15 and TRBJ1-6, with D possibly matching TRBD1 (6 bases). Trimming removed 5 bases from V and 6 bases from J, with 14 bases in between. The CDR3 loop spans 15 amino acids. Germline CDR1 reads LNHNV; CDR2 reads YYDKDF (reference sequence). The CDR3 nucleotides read TGTGCCACCAGCCCCCGGACAGTTATTAATTCACCCCTCCACTTT. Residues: CATSPRTVINSPLHF.

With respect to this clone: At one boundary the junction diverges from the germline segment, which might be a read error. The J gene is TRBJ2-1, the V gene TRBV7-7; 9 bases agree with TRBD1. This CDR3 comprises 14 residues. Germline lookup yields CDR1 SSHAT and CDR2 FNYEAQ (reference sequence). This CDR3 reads CASSSGTGLDEQFF. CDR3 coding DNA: TGTGCTAGCAGCTCCGGGACAGGGCTCGATGAGCAGTTCTTC.

DNA for the CDR3: TGTGCCAGCAGTTACATCGGTCTAGCGGGGGTTCGTAATGAGCAGTTCTTC. It codes for CASSYIGLAGVRNEQFF. This chain links TRBV6-2 or TRBV6-3 with TRBJ2-1; the match to TRBD2 covers 10 bases. CDR1 is MNHEY and CDR2 is SVGEGT in the germline V gene. J lost 7 bases, V lost 2 bases, and 11 bases had no gene match. The length of the CDR3 is 17 residues.

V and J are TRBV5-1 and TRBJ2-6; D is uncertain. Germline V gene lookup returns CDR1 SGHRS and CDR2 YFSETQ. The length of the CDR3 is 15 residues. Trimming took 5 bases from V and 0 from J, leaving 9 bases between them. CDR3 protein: CASSRSDSGANVLTF. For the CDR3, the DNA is TGCGCCAGCAGTCGCTCAGACTCTGGGGCCAACGTCCTGACTTTC.

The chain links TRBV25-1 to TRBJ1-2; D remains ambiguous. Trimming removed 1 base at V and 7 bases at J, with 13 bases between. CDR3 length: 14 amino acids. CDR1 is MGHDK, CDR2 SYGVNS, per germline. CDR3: CASSESGVSGGYTF. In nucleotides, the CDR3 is TGTGCCAGCAGTGAATCCGGGGTGTCTGGTGGCTACACCTTC.

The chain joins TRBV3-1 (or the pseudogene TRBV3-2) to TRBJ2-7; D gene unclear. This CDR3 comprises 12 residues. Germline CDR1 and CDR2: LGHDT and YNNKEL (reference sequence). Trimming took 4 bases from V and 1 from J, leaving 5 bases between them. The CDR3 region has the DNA TGTGCCAGCAGCCCCAGTTCCTACGAGCAGTACTTC. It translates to CASSPSSYEQYF.

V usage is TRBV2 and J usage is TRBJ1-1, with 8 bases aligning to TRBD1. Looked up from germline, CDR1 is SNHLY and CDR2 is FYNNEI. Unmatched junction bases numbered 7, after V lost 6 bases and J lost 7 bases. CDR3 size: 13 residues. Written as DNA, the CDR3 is TGTGCCAGCAGCCTCATGGGGACAGGTGAAGCTTTCTTT. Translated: CASSLMGTGEAFF. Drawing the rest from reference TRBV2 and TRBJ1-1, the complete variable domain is EPEVTQTPSHQVTQMGQEVILRCVPISNHLYFYWYRQILGQKVEFLVSFYNNEISEKSEIFDDQFSVERPDGSNFTLKIRSTKLEDSAMYFCASSLMGTGEAFFGQGTRLTVV.

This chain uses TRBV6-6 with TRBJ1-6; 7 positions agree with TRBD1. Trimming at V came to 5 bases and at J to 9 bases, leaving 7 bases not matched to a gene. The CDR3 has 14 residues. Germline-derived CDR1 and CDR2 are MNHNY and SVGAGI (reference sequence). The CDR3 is CASSRQGQFSPLHF. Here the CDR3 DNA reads TGTGCCAGCAGTCGACAGGGTCAGTTTTCACCCCTCCACTTT.

CDR3 bases: TGTGCCAGCAGTGAATGGGCGGGGGTGCAGAATACGCAGTATTTT. It translates to CASSEWAGVQNTQYF. The chain recombines TRBV2 with TRBJ2-3; 7 bases are a match to TRBD2. Germline V gene lookup returns CDR1 SNHLY and CDR2 FYNNEI. The CDR3 runs to 15 residues. The junction had 9 bases not matched to a gene; V was cut back by 2 bases and J by 7 bases.

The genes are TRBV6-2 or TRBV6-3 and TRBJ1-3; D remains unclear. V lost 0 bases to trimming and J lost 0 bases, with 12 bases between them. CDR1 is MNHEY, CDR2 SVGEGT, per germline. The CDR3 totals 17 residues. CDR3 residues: CASSYSAPITSGNTIYF. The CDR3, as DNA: TGTGCCAGCAGTTACTCAGCTCCGATCACCTCTGGAAACACCATATATTTT.

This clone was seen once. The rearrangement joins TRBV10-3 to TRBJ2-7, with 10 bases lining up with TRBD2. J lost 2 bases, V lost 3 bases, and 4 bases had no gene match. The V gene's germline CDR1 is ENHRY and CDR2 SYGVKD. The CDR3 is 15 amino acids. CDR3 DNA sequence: TGTGCCATCAGTGAAGTAGCGGGGGGCCCCTACGAGCAGTACTTC. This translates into CAISEVAGGPYEQYF.

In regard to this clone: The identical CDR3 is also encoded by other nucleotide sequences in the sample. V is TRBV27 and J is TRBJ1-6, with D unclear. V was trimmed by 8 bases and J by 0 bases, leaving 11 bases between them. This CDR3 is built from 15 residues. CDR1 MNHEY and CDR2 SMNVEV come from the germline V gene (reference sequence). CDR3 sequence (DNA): TGTGCCAGCTCATCACTAAGCTCCTATAATTCACCCCTCCACTTT. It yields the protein CASSSLSSYNSPLHF.

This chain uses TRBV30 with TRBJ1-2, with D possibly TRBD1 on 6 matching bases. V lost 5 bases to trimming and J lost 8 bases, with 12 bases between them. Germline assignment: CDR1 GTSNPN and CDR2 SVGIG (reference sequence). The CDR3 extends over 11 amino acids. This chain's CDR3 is CAWGGARGYTF. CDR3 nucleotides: TGTGCCTGGGGGGGGGCGCGAGGCTACACCTTC. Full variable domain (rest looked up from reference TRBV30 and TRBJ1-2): SQTIHQWPATLVQPVGSPLSLECTVEGTSNPNLYWYRQAAGRGLQLLFYSVGIGQISSEVPQNLSASRPQDRQFILSSKKLLLSDSGFYLCAWGGARGYTFGSGTRLTVV.

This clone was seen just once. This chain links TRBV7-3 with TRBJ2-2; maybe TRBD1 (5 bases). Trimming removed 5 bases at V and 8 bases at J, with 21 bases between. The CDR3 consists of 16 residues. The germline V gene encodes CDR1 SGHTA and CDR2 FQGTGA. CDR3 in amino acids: CASSPRVQAPRGELFF. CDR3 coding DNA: TGTGCCAGCAGCCCAAGGGTACAGGCTCCCCGGGGGGAGCTGTTTTTT.

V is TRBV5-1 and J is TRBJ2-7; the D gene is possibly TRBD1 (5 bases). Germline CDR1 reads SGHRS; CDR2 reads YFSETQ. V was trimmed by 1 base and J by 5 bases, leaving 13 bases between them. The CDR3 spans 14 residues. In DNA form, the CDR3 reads TGCGCCAGCAGCTTGTTCCAGGGCCAAAACGAGCAGTACTTC. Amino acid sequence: CASSLFQGQNEQYF. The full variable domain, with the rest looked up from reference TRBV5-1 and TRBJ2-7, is KAGVTQTPRYLIKTRGQQVTLSCSPISGHRSVSWYQQTPGQGLQFLFEYFSETQRNKGNFPGRFSGRQFSNSRSEMNVSTLELGDSALYLCASSLFQGQNEQYFGPGTRLTVT.

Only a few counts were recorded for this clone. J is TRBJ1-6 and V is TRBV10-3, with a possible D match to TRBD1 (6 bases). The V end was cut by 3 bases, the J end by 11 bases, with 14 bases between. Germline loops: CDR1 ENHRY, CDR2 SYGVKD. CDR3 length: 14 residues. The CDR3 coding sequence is TGTGCCATCAGTGAAACGCGGGGGCAGACACCCCTCCACTTT. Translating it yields CAISETRGQTPLHF.

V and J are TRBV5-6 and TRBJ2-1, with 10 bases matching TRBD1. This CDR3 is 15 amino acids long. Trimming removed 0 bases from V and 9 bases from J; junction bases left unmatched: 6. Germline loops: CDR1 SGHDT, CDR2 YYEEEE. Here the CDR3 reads CASSLETGGWVEQFF. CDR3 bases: TGTGCCAGCAGCTTGGAGACAGGGGGCTGGGTTGAGCAGTTCTTC.